The clone carrying this T cell receptor beta chain was seen only once. Its target is not known. This specimen belongs to a study of T cell repertoires in cytomegalovirus infection. Study at large: Shared public TCR beta signatures pointed to both CMV infection and a matching HLA type. General observations from the study: Within the response measured ex vivo, HLA-C-restricted CMV-specific TCR beta clonotypes were dominant. Public TCR beta family frequency separated CMV-and-HLA carriers, including in an independent cohort.

The CDR3 length is 14 residues. The ends lost 0 bases at V and 8 bases at J; junction bases unmatched: 6. Germline assignment: CDR1 SGHNT and CDR2 YYREEE (reference sequence). TCRdb redid the calling of the reads with MiXCR, one entry per CDR3 protein. This table has under 450,000 distinct CDR3 sequences, 34% appearing once. This receptor was identified in a human donor in good health (CMV status not recorded). Some clones in this sample may be carry-over from other donors' samples. The sample in question was cultured PBMCs, obtained from culture after CMV antigen stimulation. This chain joins TRBV5-4 and TRBJ1-2; 8 bases fit TRBD1. CDR3 coding DNA: TGTGCCAGCAGCTTGGCAGGGGGCGCAAGGGGCTACACCTTC. Protein sequence: CASSLAGGARGYTF.